Below are 31 T cell receptor beta chains sequenced from a single sample in a study of OX40 agonist ivuxolimab in advanced cancers. The table came from immunoSEQ multiplex PCR; TCRdb's copy has only in-frame clones and leaves some out. In the table there are about 91,000 clones, around 87% of which are singletons. The sample was CD4+ or CD8+ T cells sorted from blood, taken in a trial of the OX40 agonist ivuxolimab. The origin of the receptors is an adult with an advanced solid tumor such as melanoma, head and neck, liver or kidney cancer.

In nucleotides, the CDR3 is TGTGCCAGCAGTATCTCCCCCCGGGAACGGTGGGGCTATGGCTACACCTTC. This encodes CASSISPRERWGYGYTF. V and J are TRBV27 and TRBJ1-2, with D unresolved. The V end lost 5 bases, the J end lost 4 bases, and 23 bases lay between the germline ends. Germline assignment: CDR1 MNHEY and CDR2 SMNVEV (reference sequence). This CDR3 is built from 17 residues.

This rearrangement joins TRBV7-3 to TRBJ2-5, with D perhaps matching TRBD1 (5 bases). The CDR3 extends over 15 amino acids. V was trimmed by 1 base and J by 2 bases, leaving 11 bases between them. CDR1 SGHTA and CDR2 FQGTGA come from the germline V gene. CDR3 DNA sequence: TGTGCCAGCAGCTTAAGCAGGGATTCACAAGAGACCCAGTACTTC. Its translation is CASSLSRDSQETQYF.

This rearrangement joins TRBV5-8 to TRBJ1-1; TRBD1 is a possible D gene (5 bases). The CDR3 is 15 residues long. The V gene lost 0 bases and the J gene lost 1 base, with 10 bases spanning the gap. Germline V CDR1 and CDR2: SGHTS, YDEGEE. As DNA, the CDR3 is TGTGCCAGCAGCTTGGCAGGGCCGCCGAACACTGAAGCTTTCTTT. Residues: CASSLAGPPNTEAFF.

The chain recombines TRBV5-1 with TRBJ2-2; the D gene is possibly TRBD1 (6 bases). This CDR3 comprises 17 residues. Germline loops: CDR1 SGHRS, CDR2 YFSETQ. The V and J ends lost 5 bases and 2 bases respectively, with 19 bases between them. The CDR3 loop is CASSSETQGFNTGELFF. CDR3 in DNA: TGCGCCAGCAGTTCGGAGACACAGGGATTTAACACCGGGGAGCTGTTTTTT.

This rearrangement joins TRBV19 to TRBJ2-3; maybe TRBD2 (5 bases). The germline gives CDR1 LNHDA, CDR2 SQIVND (reference sequence). The CDR3 is 16 amino acids. Trimming left V 4 bases short and J 0 bases short, with 14 bases between. CDR3 coding DNA: TGTGCCAGTAGTACCCGGACTCGAATTAGCACAGATACGCAGTATTTT. Translation gives CASSTRTRISTDTQYF.

J is TRBJ2-5 and V is TRBV19, with 8 bases lining up with TRBD2. Losses at the gene ends were 3 bases for V and 4 bases for J; bases not matched to a gene: 7. This CDR3 comprises 15 residues. The germline V gene encodes CDR1 LNHDA and CDR2 SQIVND (reference sequence). CDR3 coding DNA: TGTGCCAGTAGTATCTCAAGCGGGAGAAGAGAGACCCAGTACTTC. Protein product: CASSISSGRRETQYF. Full variable domain (remainder filled in from reference TRBV19 and TRBJ2-5): DGGITQSPKYLFRKEGQNVTLSCEQNLNHDAMYWYRQDPGQGLRLIYYSQIVNDFQKGDIAEGYSVSREKKESFPLTVTSAQKNPTAFYLCASSISSGRRETQYFGPGTRLLVL.

This rearrangement joins TRBV18 to TRBJ2-2; D unresolved. This CDR3 has 14 residues. V lost 3 bases and J 1 base, leaving 6 bases between the germline ends. In germline, CDR1 is KGHSH, CDR2 LQKENI. In DNA form, the CDR3 reads TGTGCCAGCTCACCGGACGAGAACACCGGGGAGCTGTTTTTT. Translated: CASSPDENTGELFF.

This chain uses TRBV19 with TRBJ1-2; 7 bases map to TRBD1. The ends lost 6 bases at V and 2 bases at J; junction bases unmatched: 12. The germline gives CDR1 LNHDA, CDR2 SQIVND (reference sequence). This CDR3 region has 16 residues. The CDR3 spells CASSPDRLHINYGYTF. CDR3 coding DNA: TGTGCCAGTAGCCCGGACAGGCTACACATAAACTATGGCTACACCTTC.

In the case of this clone: The junction does not match germline at one end; this may be a read error. The rearrangement joins TRBV6-6 to TRBJ1-1; D is unclear. The CDR3 is 10 amino acids. Germline assignment: CDR1 MNHNY and CDR2 SVGAGI (reference sequence). Here the CDR3 reads CASRYSEAFF. The CDR3 nucleotides are TGTGCCAGCAGATACTCTGAAGCTTTCTTT.

The chain is built from TRBV14 and TRBJ2-7; 10 bases match TRBD1. This CDR3 comprises 15 residues. The J segment lost 5 bases and the V segment lost 5 bases, leaving 9 bases of the junction unmatched. Germline lookup yields CDR1 SGHDN and CDR2 FVKESK. CDR3 region: CASSSETGGFDEQYF. CDR3 sequence (DNA): TGTGCCAGCAGCTCCGAGACAGGGGGCTTCGACGAGCAGTACTTC.

The J gene is TRBJ2-3, the V gene TRBV5-5; TRBD2 aligns across 12 bases. CDR3 length equals 15 residues. After removal of 6 bases from V and 4 bases from J, the junction contained 6 bases not matched to a gene. Germline CDR1 and CDR2: SGHKS and YYEKEE (reference sequence). CDR3 region: CASTLTSGSSDTQYF. The CDR3 DNA reads TGTGCCAGCACCCTGACTAGCGGGAGTTCAGATACGCAGTATTTT.

V usage is TRBV18 and J usage is TRBJ1-1; unclear D gene. This CDR3 has 13 amino acids. V lost 3 bases, J lost 7 bases, and 12 bases lay in between. Germline V CDR1 and CDR2: KGHSH, LQKENI. This chain's CDR3 is CASSPGQTGEAFF. The CDR3 bases are TGTGCCAGCTCACCGGGCCAGACTGGTGAAGCTTTCTTT.

The chain uses TRBV6-6 and TRBJ2-7; tentative D call: TRBD2 (6 bases). The V end lost 4 bases, the J end lost 5 bases, and 15 bases lay between the germline ends. In germline, CDR1 is MNHNY, CDR2 SVGAGI (reference sequence). The CDR3 has 14 residues. The DNA for the CDR3 is TGTGCCAGCAGTTTGGGGGGAAGGCTGGACGAGCAGTACTTC. Encoded protein: CASSLGGRLDEQYF.

The chain has TRBV10-1 and TRBJ2-1, with D hard to call. CDR3 size: 14 residues. V was cut by 8 bases and J by 9 bases, with 20 bases left in between. Germline CDR1 WNHNN, CDR2 SYGVQD (reference sequence). Here the CDR3 reads CASPSLPARSEQFF. The CDR3 coding sequence is TGCGCCAGCCCATCACTTCCAGCTCGGAGTGAGCAGTTCTTC.

J is TRBJ2-1 and V is TRBV27; D may be TRBD2 (5 bases). CDR1 and CDR2 from the germline V gene are MNHEY and SMNVEV (reference sequence). CDR3 length equals 15 residues. V was shortened by 3 bases and J by 6 bases, with 15 bases between the two germline ends. The CDR3 region has the DNA TGTGCCAGCAGTTTCGCTGCGGACTGGCGCAATGAGCAGTTCTTC. Its protein product is CASSFAADWRNEQFF.

This clone was seen just once. The chain joins TRBV19 to TRBJ1-2, with a possible D match to TRBD1 (5 bases). CDR1 and CDR2 from the germline V gene are LNHDA and SQIVND (reference sequence). The CDR3 spans 13 residues. V was clipped by 6 bases and J by 10 bases, with 18 bases between them. The CDR3 sequence: CASSLGTRTPYTF. The CDR3 coding sequence is TGTGCCAGTAGCCTTGGGACCCGCACTCCCTACACCTTC.

This sequence joins TRBV19 and TRBJ1-2; unclear D gene. Germline loops: CDR1 LNHDA, CDR2 SQIVND (reference sequence). CDR3 size: 14 residues. Deletions cut 7 bases from V and 3 bases from J, with 15 bases between. The CDR3 region has the DNA TGTGCCAGTACAAAGGCCTGGGATTACTATGGCTACACCTTC. It specifies CASTKAWDYYGYTF. The variable domain in full, with the rest retrieved from reference TRBV19 and TRBJ1-2, is DGGITQSPKYLFRKEGQNVTLSCEQNLNHDAMYWYRQDPGQGLRLIYYSQIVNDFQKGDIAEGYSVSREKKESFPLTVTSAQKNPTAFYLCASTKAWDYYGYTFGSGTRLTVV.

This chain links TRBV29-1 with TRBJ1-3; D is unclear. Trimming stripped 2 bases from V and 0 bases from J, with 11 bases between. Germline V CDR1 and CDR2: SQVTM, ANQGSEA. There are 15 residues in the CDR3. The CDR3 protein is CSVERRLSSGNTIYF. CDR3 nucleotide sequence: TGCAGCGTTGAAAGACGGTTATCCTCTGGAAACACCATATATTTT. The variable domain in full, completed from reference TRBV29-1 and TRBJ1-3, reads SAVISQKPSRDICQRGTSLTIQCQVDSQVTMMFWYRQQPGQSLTLIATANQGSEATYESGFVIDKFPISRPNLTFSTLTVSNMSPEDSSIYLCSVERRLSSGNTIYFGEGSWLTVV.

This chain's CDR3 is CASSRSTYNEQFF. DNA of the CDR3: TGTGCCAGCAGCCGGAGCACCTACAATGAGCAGTTCTTC. The chain uses TRBV7-9 and TRBJ2-1; D remains unclear. The CDR3 is 13 residues long. Germline values: CDR1 SEHNR, CDR2 FQNEAQ (reference sequence). The V gene lost 5 bases and the J gene lost 2 bases, with 7 bases spanning the gap.

This rearrangement joins TRBV7-9 to TRBJ1-5; D is uncertain. Germline CDR1 and CDR2: SEHNR and FQNEAQ (reference sequence). V was clipped by 5 bases and J by 1 base, with 9 bases between them. The CDR3 is made up of 14 amino acids. CDR3 nucleotide sequence: TGTGCCAGCAGCCAAGACTTGAGCAATCAGCCCCAGCATTTT. Translation: CASSQDLSNQPQHF.

V is TRBV5-1 and J is TRBJ1-1, with D possibly being TRBD1 (6 bases). The CDR3 is 14 amino acids. The germline V gene encodes CDR1 SGHRS and CDR2 YFSETQ. V was trimmed by 1 base and J by 1 base, leaving 8 bases between them. CDR3 coding DNA: TGCGCCAGCAGCTTGTCAGGGGCGAACACTGAAGCTTTCTTT. This codes for CASSLSGANTEAFF.

J is TRBJ1-5 and V is TRBV19, with TRBD1 matching 8 bases. The germline CDR1 and CDR2 sequences are LNHDA and SQIVND (reference sequence). The ends lost 5 bases at V and 0 bases at J; junction bases unmatched: 3. The CDR3 has 15 amino acids. The CDR3 protein is CASSSGTGSNQPQHF. CDR3 DNA sequence: TGTGCCAGTAGTTCCGGGACAGGTAGCAATCAGCCCCAGCATTTT.

J is TRBJ2-1 and V is TRBV19, with 8 bases aligning to TRBD1. V gave up 6 bases and J gave up 5 bases; unmatched junction bases: 9. Germline CDR1 and CDR2: LNHDA and SQIVND (reference sequence). The CDR3 loop spans 15 amino acids. As DNA, the CDR3 is TGTGCCAGTAGAAAAGGACAGGGACCCAACAATGAGCAGTTCTTC. Its protein product is CASRKGQGPNNEQFF.

The chain is built from TRBV19 and TRBJ2-2; 12 bases are a match to TRBD2. Per germline, CDR1 LNHDA and CDR2 SQIVND (reference sequence). The ends lost 4 bases at V and 7 bases at J; junction bases unmatched: 4. The CDR3 has 15 residues. The chain's CDR3 is CASSRLAGVGGELFF. In DNA form, the CDR3 reads TGTGCCAGTAGTAGACTAGCGGGAGTTGGCGGGGAGCTGTTTTTT.

The chain joins TRBV2 to TRBJ1-6, with D possibly matching TRBD1 (5 bases). The V and J ends lost 6 bases and 9 bases respectively, with 15 bases between them. The CDR3 loop spans 14 amino acids. Germline assignment: CDR1 SNHLY and CDR2 FYNNEI. CDR3 DNA: TGTGCCAGCAGCCGGGGACCGGTTACTTCACCCCTCCACTTT. It translates to CASSRGPVTSPLHF.

The chain has TRBV10-1 and TRBJ2-1; 7 bases map to TRBD2. The CDR3 extends over 15 amino acids. Trimming removed 3 bases from V and 4 bases from J; junction bases left unmatched: 6. Per germline, CDR1 WNHNN and CDR2 SYGVQD (reference sequence). CDR3 in amino acids: CASSDQAGSYNEQFF. DNA for the CDR3: TGCGCCAGCAGTGACCAAGCGGGATCTTACAATGAGCAGTTCTTC.

In this sample, this clone turned up a few times. This chain links TRBV5-1 with TRBJ2-5; D is unresolved. The CDR3 loop spans 13 amino acids. Germline CDR1 is SGHRS and CDR2 is YFSETQ. V lost 6 bases, J lost 2 bases, and 11 bases lay in between. The CDR3 reads CASNLDQQETQYF. For the CDR3, the DNA is TGCGCCAGCAATCTAGACCAACAAGAGACCCAGTACTTC.

The V call is TRBV19, the J call TRBJ2-7, with TRBD2 matching 9 bases. This CDR3 is 13 amino acids long. J gave up 7 bases and V 7 bases, and 8 bases lay outside the gene matches. Germline V gene sequence: CDR1 LNHDA, CDR2 SQIVND (reference sequence). The CDR3 nucleotides read TGTGCCAGTATGGGTATAGCGGGAGTTGAGCAGTACTTC. Translated, it gives CASMGIAGVEQYF.

This chain connects TRBV27 to TRBJ1-4; 10 bases align to TRBD1. This CDR3 region has 14 residues. The V segment lost 5 bases and the J segment 7 bases; nucleotides outside the gene matches: 4. From germline, CDR1 is MNHEY and CDR2 SMNVEV (reference sequence). The CDR3 DNA sequence: TGTGCCAGCAGTAAGACAGGGGGCGGTGAAAAACTGTTTTTT. The encoded protein is CASSKTGGGEKLFF.

The chain is built from TRBV11-3 and TRBJ2-1; TRBD2 aligns across 10 bases. The CDR3 loop spans 16 amino acids. Unmatched junction bases numbered 11, after V lost 10 bases and J lost 2 bases. Germline CDR1 is SGHNT and CDR2 is YENEEA. As DNA, the CDR3 is TGTGCCACCCACTATTCAGCGGGAGGGGCCTACAATGAGCAGTTCTTC. Amino acids: CATHYSAGGAYNEQFF.

The V gene is TRBV5-8, the J gene TRBJ1-3, with D possibly matching TRBD1 (5 bases). The germline CDR1 and CDR2 sequences are SGHTS and YDEGEE. This CDR3 spans 14 amino acids. The ends were cut back, 2 bases at V and 6 bases at J, with 12 bases in the middle. This chain's CDR3 is CASSFDWGQNTIYF. The DNA of the CDR3 is TGTGCCAGCAGCTTTGACTGGGGCCAAAACACCATATATTTT.